This T cell receptor (beta chain) was captured in a study of blood T cell repertoires in COVID-19. Germline trimming cut 0 bases from V and 3 bases from J; bases unmatched to any gene: 2. The length of the CDR3 is 14 residues. Germline V lookup: CDR1 GTSNPN, CDR2 SVGIG (reference sequence). Sequenced by immunoSEQ multiplex PCR; TCRdb stores in-frame clones only, minus some. This table has roughly 500,000 clones, over 75% appearing once. The chain joins TRBV30 to TRBJ2-3; the match to TRBD2 covers 8 bases. Sequenced sample: peripheral blood. This receptor was taken from a human donor in a cohort sampled during active COVID-19. CDR3 in amino acids: CAWSVASGTDTQYF. The CDR3 region has the DNA TGTGCCTGGAGTGTGGCTAGCGGGACAGATACGCAGTATTTT.